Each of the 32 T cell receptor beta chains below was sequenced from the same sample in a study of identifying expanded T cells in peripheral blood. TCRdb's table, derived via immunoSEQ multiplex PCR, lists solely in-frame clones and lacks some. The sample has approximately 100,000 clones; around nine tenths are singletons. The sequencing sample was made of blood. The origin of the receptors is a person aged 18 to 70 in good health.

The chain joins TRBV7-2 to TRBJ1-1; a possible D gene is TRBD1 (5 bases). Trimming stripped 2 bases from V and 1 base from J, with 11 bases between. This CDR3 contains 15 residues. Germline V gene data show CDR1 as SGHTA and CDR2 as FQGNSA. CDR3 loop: CASSLQAGRNTEAFF. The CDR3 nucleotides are TGTGCCAGCAGCTTACAGGCAGGGAGGAACACTGAAGCTTTCTTT.

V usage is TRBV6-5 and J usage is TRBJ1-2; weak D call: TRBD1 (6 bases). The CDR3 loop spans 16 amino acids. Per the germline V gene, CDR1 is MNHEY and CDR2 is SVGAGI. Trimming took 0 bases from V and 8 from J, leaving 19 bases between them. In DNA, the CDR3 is TGTGCCAGCAGTTACTCGCGGGGGGGGCGCATCAACGGCTACACCTTC. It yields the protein CASSYSRGGRINGYTF.

Written as DNA, the CDR3 is TGTGCCAGCAGTGAAGCAGGCCGACATAATGAAAAACTGTTTTTT. Its translation: CASSEAGRHNEKLFF. The chain is built from TRBV2 and TRBJ1-4; D not certain. The CDR3 sequence is 15 residues long. Germline V lookup: CDR1 SNHLY, CDR2 FYNNEI. The germline V and J ends were trimmed by 0 bases and 4 bases, with 9 bases remaining between them. Based on the CDR3 plus reference TRBV2 and TRBJ1-4, the full variable domain is EPEVTQTPSHQVTQMGQEVILRCVPISNHLYFYWYRQILGQKVEFLVSFYNNEISEKSEIFDDQFSVERPDGSNFTLKIRSTKLEDSAMYFCASSEAGRHNEKLFFGSGTQLSVL.

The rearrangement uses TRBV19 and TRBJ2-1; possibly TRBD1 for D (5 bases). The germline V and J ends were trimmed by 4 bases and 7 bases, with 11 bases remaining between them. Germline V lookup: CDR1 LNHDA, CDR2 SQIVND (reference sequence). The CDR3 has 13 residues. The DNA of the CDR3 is TGTGCCAGTAGTAGAGGCAGGGTAAATGAGCAGTTCTTC. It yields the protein CASSRGRVNEQFF. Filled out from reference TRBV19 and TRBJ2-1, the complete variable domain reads DGGITQSPKYLFRKEGQNVTLSCEQNLNHDAMYWYRQDPGQGLRLIYYSQIVNDFQKGDIAEGYSVSREKKESFPLTVTSAQKNPTAFYLCASSRGRVNEQFFGPGTRLTVL.

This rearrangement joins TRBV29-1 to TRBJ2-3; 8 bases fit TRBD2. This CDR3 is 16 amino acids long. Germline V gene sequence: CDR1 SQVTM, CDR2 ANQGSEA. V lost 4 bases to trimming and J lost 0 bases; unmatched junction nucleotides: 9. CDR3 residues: CSVGGTSLSSTDTQYF. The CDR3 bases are TGCAGCGTTGGTGGGACTAGTCTTTCTAGCACAGATACGCAGTATTTT.

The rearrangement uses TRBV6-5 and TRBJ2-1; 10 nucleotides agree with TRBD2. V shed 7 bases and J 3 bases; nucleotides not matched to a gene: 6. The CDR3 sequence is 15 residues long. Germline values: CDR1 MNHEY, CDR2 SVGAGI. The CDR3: CASTVAGGLYNEQFF. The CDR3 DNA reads TGTGCCAGCACCGTAGCGGGGGGTCTCTACAATGAGCAGTTCTTC.

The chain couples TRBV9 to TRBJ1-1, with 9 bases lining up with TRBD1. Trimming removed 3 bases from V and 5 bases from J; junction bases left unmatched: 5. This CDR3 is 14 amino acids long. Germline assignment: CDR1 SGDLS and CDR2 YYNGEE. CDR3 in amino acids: CASSATGGLTEAFF. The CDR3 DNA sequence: TGTGCCAGCAGCGCCACAGGGGGCTTAACTGAAGCTTTCTTT.

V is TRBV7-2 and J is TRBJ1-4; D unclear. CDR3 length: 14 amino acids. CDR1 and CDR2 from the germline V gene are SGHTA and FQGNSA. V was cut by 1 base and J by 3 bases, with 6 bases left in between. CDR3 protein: CASSLEVANEKLFF. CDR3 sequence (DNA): TGTGCCAGCAGCTTAGAGGTGGCTAATGAAAAACTGTTTTTT.

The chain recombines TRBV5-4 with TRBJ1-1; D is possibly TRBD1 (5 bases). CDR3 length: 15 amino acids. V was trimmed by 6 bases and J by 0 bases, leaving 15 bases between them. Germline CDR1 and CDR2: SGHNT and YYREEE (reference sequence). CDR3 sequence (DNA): TGTGCCAGCACCTCAAACGGGGGGGTGAACACTGAAGCTTTCTTT. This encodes CASTSNGGVNTEAFF. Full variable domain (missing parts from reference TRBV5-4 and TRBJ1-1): ETGVTQSPTHLIKTRGQQVTLRCSSQSGHNTVSWYQQALGQGPQFIFQYYREEENGRGNFPPRFSGLQFPNYSSELNVNALELDDSALYLCASTSNGGVNTEAFFGQGTRLTVV.

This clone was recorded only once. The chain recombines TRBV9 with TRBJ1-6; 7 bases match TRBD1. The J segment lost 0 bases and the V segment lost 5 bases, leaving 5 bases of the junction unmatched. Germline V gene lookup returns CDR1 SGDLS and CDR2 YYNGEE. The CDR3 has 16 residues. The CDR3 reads CASSEEGASYNSPLHF. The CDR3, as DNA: TGTGCCAGCAGTGAGGAGGGGGCCTCCTATAATTCACCCCTCCACTTT.

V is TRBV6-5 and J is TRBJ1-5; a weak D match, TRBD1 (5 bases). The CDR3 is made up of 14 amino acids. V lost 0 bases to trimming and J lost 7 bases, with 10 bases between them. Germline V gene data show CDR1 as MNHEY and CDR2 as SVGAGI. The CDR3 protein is CASSYSIQGQPQHF. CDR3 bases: TGTGCCAGCAGTTACTCGATTCAGGGACAGCCCCAGCATTTT.

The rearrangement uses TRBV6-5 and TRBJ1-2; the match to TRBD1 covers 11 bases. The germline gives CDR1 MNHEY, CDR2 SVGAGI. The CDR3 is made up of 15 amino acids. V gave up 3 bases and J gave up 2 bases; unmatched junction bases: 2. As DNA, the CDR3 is TGTGCCAGCAGTTATGGACAGGGGGCGAACTATGGCTACACCTTC. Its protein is CASSYGQGANYGYTF.

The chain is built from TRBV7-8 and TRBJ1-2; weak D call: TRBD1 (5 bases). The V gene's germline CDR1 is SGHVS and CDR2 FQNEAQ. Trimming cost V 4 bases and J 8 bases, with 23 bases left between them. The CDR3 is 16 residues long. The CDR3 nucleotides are TGTGCCAGCAGCTCCAATCCCTGGGGCCAGGGAGACGGCTACACCTTC. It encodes CASSSNPWGQGDGYTF.

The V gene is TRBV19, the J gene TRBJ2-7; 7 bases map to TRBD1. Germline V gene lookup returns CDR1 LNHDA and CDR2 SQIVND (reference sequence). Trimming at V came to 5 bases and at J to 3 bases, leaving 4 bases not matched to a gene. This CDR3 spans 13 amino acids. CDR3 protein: CASSRDSLYEQYF. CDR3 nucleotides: TGTGCCAGTAGTCGGGACAGTCTCTACGAGCAGTACTTC.

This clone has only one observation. CDR3 sequence: CASSSDGGATDTQYF. The CDR3 region has the DNA TGTGCCAGCAGCTCCGACGGGGGGGCCACAGATACGCAGTATTTT. The V and J genes are TRBV7-2 and TRBJ2-3, with 8 nucleotides matching TRBD2. The length of the CDR3 is 15 residues. With 4 bases clipped from V and 2 bases from J, the junction kept 5 bases outside the gene matches. CDR1 is SGHTA and CDR2 is FQGNSA in the germline V gene.

The CDR3 sequence is CASSFFLNQPQHF. The CDR3 coding sequence is TGTGCCAGCAGCTTTTTCTTGAATCAGCCCCAGCATTTT. The rearrangement joins TRBV27 to TRBJ1-5; D unclear. The CDR3 is 13 residues long. Trimming took 6 bases from V and 4 from J, leaving 10 bases between them. Germline-derived CDR1 and CDR2 are MNHEY and SMNVEV (reference sequence).

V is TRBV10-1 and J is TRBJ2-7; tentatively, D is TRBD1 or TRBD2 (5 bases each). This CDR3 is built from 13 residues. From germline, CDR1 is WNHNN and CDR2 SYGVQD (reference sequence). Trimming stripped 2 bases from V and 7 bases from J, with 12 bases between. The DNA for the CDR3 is TGCGCCAGCAGTGAGGGGGGTGTTGGGGAGCAGTACTTC. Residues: CASSEGGVGEQYF.

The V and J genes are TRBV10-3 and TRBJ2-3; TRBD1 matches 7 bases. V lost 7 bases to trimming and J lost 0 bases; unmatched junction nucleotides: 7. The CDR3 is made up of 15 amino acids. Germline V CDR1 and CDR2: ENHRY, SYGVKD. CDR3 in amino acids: CAITEGQLSTDTQYF. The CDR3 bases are TGTGCCATCACCGAGGGACAGCTTAGCACAGATACGCAGTATTTT.

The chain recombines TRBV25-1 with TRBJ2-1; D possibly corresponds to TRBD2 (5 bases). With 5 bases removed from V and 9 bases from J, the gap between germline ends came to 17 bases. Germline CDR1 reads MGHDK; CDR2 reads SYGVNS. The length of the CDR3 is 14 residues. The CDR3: CASSLTPEGAEQFF. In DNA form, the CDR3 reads TGTGCCAGCAGTCTTACCCCCGAGGGAGCTGAGCAGTTCTTC. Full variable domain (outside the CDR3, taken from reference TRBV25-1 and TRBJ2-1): EADIYQTPRYLVIGTGKKITLECSQTMGHDKMYWYQQDPGMELHLIHYSYGVNSTEKGDLSSESTVSRIRTEHFPLTLESARPSHTSQYLCASSLTPEGAEQFFGPGTRLTVL.

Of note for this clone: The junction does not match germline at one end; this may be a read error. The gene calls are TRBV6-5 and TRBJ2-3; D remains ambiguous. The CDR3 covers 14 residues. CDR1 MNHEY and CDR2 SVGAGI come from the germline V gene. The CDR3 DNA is TGTGCCAGCAGTTTGAGGTTGAGCACGGATACGCAGTATTTT. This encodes CASSLRLSTDTQYF.

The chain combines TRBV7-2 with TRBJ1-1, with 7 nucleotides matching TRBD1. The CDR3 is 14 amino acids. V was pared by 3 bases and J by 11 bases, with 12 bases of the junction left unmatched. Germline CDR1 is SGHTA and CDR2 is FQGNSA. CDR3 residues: CASSFQQGPLGAFF. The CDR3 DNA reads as TGTGCCAGCAGCTTCCAACAGGGGCCGCTGGGGGCTTTCTTT.

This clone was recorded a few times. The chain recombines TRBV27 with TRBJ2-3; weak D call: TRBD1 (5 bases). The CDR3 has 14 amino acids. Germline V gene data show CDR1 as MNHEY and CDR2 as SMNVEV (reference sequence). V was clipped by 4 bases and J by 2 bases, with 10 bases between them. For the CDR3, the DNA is TGTGCCAGCAGTTACTTAGGGGTCACAGATACGCAGTATTTT. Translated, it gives CASSYLGVTDTQYF.

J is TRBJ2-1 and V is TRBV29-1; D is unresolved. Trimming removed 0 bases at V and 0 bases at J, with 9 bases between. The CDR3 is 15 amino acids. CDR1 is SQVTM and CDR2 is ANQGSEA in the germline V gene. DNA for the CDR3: TGCAGCGTTGAAGAAGGAAAAAGCTCCTACAATGAGCAGTTCTTC. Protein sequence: CSVEEGKSSYNEQFF.

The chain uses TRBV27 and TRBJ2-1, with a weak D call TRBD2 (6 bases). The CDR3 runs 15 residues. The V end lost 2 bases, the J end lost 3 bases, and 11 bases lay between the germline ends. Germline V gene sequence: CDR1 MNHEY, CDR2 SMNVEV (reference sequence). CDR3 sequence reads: CASSLAGINYNEQFF. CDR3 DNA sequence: TGTGCCAGCAGTTTAGCGGGGATAAACTACAATGAGCAGTTCTTC.

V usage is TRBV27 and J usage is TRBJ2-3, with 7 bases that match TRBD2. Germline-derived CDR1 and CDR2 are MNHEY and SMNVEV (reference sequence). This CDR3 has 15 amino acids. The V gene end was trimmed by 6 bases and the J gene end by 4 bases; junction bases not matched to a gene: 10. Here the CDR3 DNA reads TGTGCCAGCAGCCCCAACCCGGGACTATCAGATACGCAGTATTTT. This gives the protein CASSPNPGLSDTQYF.

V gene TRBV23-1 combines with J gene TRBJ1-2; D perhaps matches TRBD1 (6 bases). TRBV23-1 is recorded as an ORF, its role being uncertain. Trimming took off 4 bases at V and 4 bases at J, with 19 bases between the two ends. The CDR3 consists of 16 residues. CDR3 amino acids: CASSPDPRQAVYGYTF. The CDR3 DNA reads TGCGCCAGCAGTCCAGACCCCCGACAGGCCGTCTATGGCTACACCTTC.

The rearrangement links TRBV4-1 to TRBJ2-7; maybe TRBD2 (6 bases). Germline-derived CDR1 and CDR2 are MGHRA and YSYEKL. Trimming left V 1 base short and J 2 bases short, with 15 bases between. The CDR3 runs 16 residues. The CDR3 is CASSQGGGPGAYEQYF. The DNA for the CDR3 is TGCGCCAGCAGCCAAGGGGGAGGACCGGGAGCCTACGAGCAGTACTTC.

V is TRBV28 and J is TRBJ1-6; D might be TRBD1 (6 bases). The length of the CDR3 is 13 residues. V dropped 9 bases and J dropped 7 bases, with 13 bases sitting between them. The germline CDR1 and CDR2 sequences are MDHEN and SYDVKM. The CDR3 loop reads CASWGDRNSPLHF. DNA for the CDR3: TGTGCCAGTTGGGGAGACAGGAATTCACCCCTCCACTTT.

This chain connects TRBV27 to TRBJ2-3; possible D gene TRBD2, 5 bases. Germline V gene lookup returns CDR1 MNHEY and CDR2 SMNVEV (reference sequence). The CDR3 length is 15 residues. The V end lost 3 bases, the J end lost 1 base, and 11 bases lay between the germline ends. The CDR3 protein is CASSFSERGTDTQYF. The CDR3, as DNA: TGTGCCAGCAGTTTTTCAGAGAGGGGCACAGATACGCAGTATTTT.

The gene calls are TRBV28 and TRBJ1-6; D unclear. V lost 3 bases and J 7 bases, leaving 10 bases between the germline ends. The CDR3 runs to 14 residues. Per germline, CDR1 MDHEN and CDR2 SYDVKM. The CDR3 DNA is TGTGCCAGCAGTTTTCGGACGCAGAATTCACCCCTCCACTTT. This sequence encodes CASSFRTQNSPLHF.

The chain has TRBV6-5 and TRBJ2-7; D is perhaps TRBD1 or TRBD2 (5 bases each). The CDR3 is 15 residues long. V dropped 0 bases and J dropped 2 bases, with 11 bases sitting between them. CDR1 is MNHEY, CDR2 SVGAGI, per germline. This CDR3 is CASSYSAGSPYEQYF. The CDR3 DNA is TGTGCCAGCAGTTACTCGGCAGGGAGCCCCTACGAGCAGTACTTC.

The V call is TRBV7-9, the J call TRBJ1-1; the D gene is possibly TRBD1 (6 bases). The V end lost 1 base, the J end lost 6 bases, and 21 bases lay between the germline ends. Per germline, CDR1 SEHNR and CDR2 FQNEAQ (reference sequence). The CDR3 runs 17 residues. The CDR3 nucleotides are TGTGCCAGCAGCTTAGACACCCCCTCTGTAGAGGGGGCTGAAGCTTTCTTT. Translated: CASSLDTPSVEGAEAFF.